This T cell receptor (beta chain) was captured by sequencing in a study of shared T cell receptors in the human thymus. Libraries were prepared by immunoSEQ multiplex PCR; TCRdb keeps only in-frame clonotypes and omits some of them. The table records almost 550,000 clones, approximately 80% of them present only once. Per the germline V gene, CDR1 is SGHDT and CDR2 is YYEEEE. After removal of 0 bases from V and 0 bases from J, the junction contained 2 bases not matched to a gene. The CDR3 sequence is 17 residues long. This same sample was also part of a study on human thymus T cells. That report adds: Resections from corrective heart surgery provided thymus tissue. Biased V and J segment usage appeared in thymus and peripheral blood.

This TCR was sampled from a boy younger than two with a congenital heart defect. The sequencing input was thymocytes. The V call is TRBV5-6, the J call TRBJ2-1, with 11 bases lining up with TRBD2. The CDR3 coding sequence is TGTGCCAGCAGCTTGGCCACTAGCGGGAGCTCCTACAATGAGCAGTTCTTC. This translates into CASSLATSGSSYNEQFF.